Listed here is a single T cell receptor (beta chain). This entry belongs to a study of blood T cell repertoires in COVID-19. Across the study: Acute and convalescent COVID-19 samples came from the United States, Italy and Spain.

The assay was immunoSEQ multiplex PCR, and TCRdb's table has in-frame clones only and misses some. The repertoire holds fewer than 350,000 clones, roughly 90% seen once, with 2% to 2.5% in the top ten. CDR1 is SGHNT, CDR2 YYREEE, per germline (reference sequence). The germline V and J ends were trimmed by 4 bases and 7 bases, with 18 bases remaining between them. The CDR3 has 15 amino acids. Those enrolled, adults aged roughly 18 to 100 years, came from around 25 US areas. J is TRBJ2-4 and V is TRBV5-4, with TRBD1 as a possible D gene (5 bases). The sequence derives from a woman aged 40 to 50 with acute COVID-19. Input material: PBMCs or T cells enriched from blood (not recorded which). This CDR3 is CASSVRGSSGNIQYF. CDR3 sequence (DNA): TGTGCCAGCAGCGTTCGAGGCAGCTCAGGGAACATTCAGTACTTC.